A single TCR beta chain is shown here with its context. Antigen: not known. PCR used 60 Vbeta primers and 13 Jbeta primers. As processed by the authors: It was a later analysis that counted about 80 million unique TCR beta chains, of which roughly 11 million were shared. Assay: immunoSEQ multiplex PCR; the TCRdb copy retains only in-frame clones and omits some. V and J calls and clone size come straight from that table; D and trimming were deduced from the DNA. The sample yields roughly 120,000 clones, roughly 78% seen once. This entry comes from a study of cytomegalovirus exposure and HLA in healthy donors. General study results and limits: The authors assumed roughly uniform sequencing depth across donors for presence/absence analyses.

The clonotype comes from a young man in good health and CMV-seronegative. Sequencing used PBMCs.

This CDR3 is CASSLARTTNYGYTF. In nucleotides, the CDR3 is TGTGCCAGCAGCTTAGCGAGGACAACTAACTATGGCTACACCTTC. This chain uses TRBV7-9 with TRBJ1-2, with D possibly matching TRBD1 (5 bases). The germline V gene encodes CDR1 SEHNR and CDR2 FQNEAQ (reference sequence). The V gene lost 0 bases and the J gene lost 0 bases, with 8 bases spanning the gap. This CDR3 has 15 residues. Filled out from reference TRBV7-9 and TRBJ1-2, the complete variable domain reads DTGVSQNPRHKITKRGQNVTFRCDPISEHNRLYWYRQTLGQGPEFLTYFQNEAQLEKSRLLSDRFSAERPKGSFSTLEIQRTEQGDSAMYLCASSLARTTNYGYTFGSGTRLTVV.